The 3 T cell receptor beta chains listed next were all sequenced from one sample in a study of Ad26.COV2.S vaccination and SARS-CoV-2 variants. Treatment specified: over 15 received Ad26.COV2.S at low or high dose, single or two shots; about 5 received placebo; per-sample allocation not given. Vaccine and placebo recipients were sampled on day 63 after the first injection. Only in-frame clones appear in the TCRdb table, and some are missing; sequencing was by immunoSEQ multiplex PCR. The repertoire has some 320,000 clones, around 84% of them found once; the top ten carry 1.5% to 2%. The sequences come from peripheral blood, collected in a trial of Ad26.COV2.S vaccine versus placebo. The source of these receptors is a person aged 18-60 years who received the Ad26.COV2.S COVID-19 vaccine or a placebo.

The chain couples TRBV4-1 to TRBJ2-3, with TRBD2 matching over 8 bases. Germline CDR1 is MGHRA and CDR2 is YSYEKL. The CDR3 spans 15 residues. The V and J ends lost 1 base and 6 bases, in that order; junction bases with no gene match: 6. DNA for the CDR3: TGCGCCAGCAGCCAAGTAGGTAGCGGGGTTGATACGCAGTATTTT. This encodes CASSQVGSGVDTQYF.

The V and J genes are TRBV3-1 (or the pseudogene TRBV3-2) and TRBJ1-2, with no clear D. The CDR3 is 13 residues long. Trimming removed 5 bases from V and 3 bases from J, with 10 bases in between. Germline CDR1 is LGHDT and CDR2 is YNNKEL (reference sequence). In nucleotides, the CDR3 is TGTGCCAGCAGCACCCTCACACACTATGGCTACACCTTC. This translates into CASSTLTHYGYTF.

A few counts support this clone. The gene calls are TRBV18 and TRBJ2-1, with 10 bases matching TRBD1. CDR1 is KGHSH, CDR2 LQKENI, per germline. The CDR3 is made up of 15 amino acids. The V and J ends lost 6 bases and 9 bases, in that order; junction bases with no gene match: 11. The CDR3: CASSPTGGYGIEQFF. The CDR3 DNA is TGTGCCAGCTCCCCGACAGGGGGCTACGGTATTGAGCAGTTCTTC.